This is a list of T cell receptor beta chains from one sample in a study of T cells expressing NK-cell markers. TCRdb derives one entry per CDR3 protein from the 5' RACE reads, leaving out DNA. The listing contains 440,000 or so distinct CDR3 sequences. The specimen was blood T cells: a sorted CD56 or NKG2C T cell subset, CD4+ or CD8+ T cells, or bulk PBMC T cells (not recorded which). All receptors come from a woman between 18 and 70 years old in good health. Each CDR3 is given with its conserved first and last residue.

V gene	J gene	CDR3 length	CDR3 protein
TRBV7-9	TRBJ2-3	17	CASSPTGTGGWRDTQYF
TRBV6-5	TRBJ1-3	16	CASSYGLGLSGNTIYF
TRBV7-2	TRBJ2-1	16	CASSPQGPHSYNEQFF
TRBV20-1	TRBJ2-1	15	CSAGQREVSYNEQFF
TRBV4-3	TRBJ1-2	16	CASSQDAVGVGYGYTF
TRBV21-1	TRBJ2-3	18	CASSEKIPGTRSTDTQYF
TRBV14	TRBJ1-6	16	CASSPWGISYNSPLHF
TRBV12-3/TRBV12-4	TRBJ2-4	16	CASKRGQTLAKNIQYF
TRBV11-1	TRBJ1-2	12	CASSRGMYGYTF
TRBV6-1	TRBJ2-1	15	CASSRTVSSYNEQFF
TRBV28	TRBJ1-2	11	CATAANYGYTF
TRBV12-3/TRBV12-4	TRBJ1-6	14	CASGRDGQNSPLHF
TRBV30	TRBJ1-1	13	CAWTHTANTEAFF
TRBV12-3/TRBV12-4	TRBJ2-7	13	CASSLNRWNEQYF
TRBV21-1	TRBJ1-5	13	CASSKGGDQPQHF
TRBV29-1	TRBJ2-5	12	CSSQVGGETQYF
TRBV29-1	TRBJ1-1	14	CSQQTGGGNTEAFF
TRBV5-5	TRBJ2-6	17	CASSRQGANSGANVLTF
TRBV20-1	TRBJ2-1	14	CRATSTTSYNEQFF
TRBV7-9	TRBJ2-5	14	CASSRRQGVETQYF
TRBV10-3	TRBJ2-3	17	CAIKPGLAVEVPDTQYF
TRBV5-1	TRBJ1-1	13	CASSLGGTTEAFF
TRBV7-2	TRBJ2-5	14	CASSQQAGEETQYF
TRBV9	TRBJ1-4	13	CASTGPKTEKLFF
TRBV12-3/TRBV12-4	TRBJ2-3	17	CASSLAGGGEHTDTQYF
TRBV12-3/TRBV12-4	TRBJ2-3	16	CASSDRPSGRVDTQYF
TRBV19	TRBJ2-1	17	CASSTGGTSGTYNEQFF
TRBV7-2	TRBJ2-1	15	CASSPGTRSGNEQFF
TRBV12-3/TRBV12-4	TRBJ1-2	13	CASSLASNYGYTF